This T cell receptor (beta chain) was sequenced in a study of human T cells and chemical hapten exposure. Time point defined: pre-sensitization, week 0. Treatment indicated: therapeutic diphenylcyclopropenone sensitization with weekly scalp DPC. TCRdb itself ran the RACE reads through MiXCR, one entry per CDR3 protein. Of roughly 90,000 distinct CDR3 sequences detected, nearly 10% appear once; the ten largest clones hold less than 4.5%. The table lists this clonotype with many counts. The CDR3 length is 18 residues. The ends lost 3 bases at V and 5 bases at J; junction bases unmatched: 11. CDR1 and CDR2 (germline): KGHDR, SFDVKD.

The sequence derives from a woman between 35 and 50 years old with alopecia areata. Some clones in this sample may be carry-over from other donors' samples. The chain joins TRBV24-1 to TRBJ2-1, with 11 bases fitting TRBD2. The sample consisted of whole blood, taken in connection with sensitization to the hapten diphenylcyclopropenone (DPC). CDR3 loop: CATSDLAGGTENHNEQFF. For the CDR3, the DNA is TGTGCCACCAGTGATCTAGCGGGGGGAACCGAGAACCACAATGAGCAGTTCTTC.